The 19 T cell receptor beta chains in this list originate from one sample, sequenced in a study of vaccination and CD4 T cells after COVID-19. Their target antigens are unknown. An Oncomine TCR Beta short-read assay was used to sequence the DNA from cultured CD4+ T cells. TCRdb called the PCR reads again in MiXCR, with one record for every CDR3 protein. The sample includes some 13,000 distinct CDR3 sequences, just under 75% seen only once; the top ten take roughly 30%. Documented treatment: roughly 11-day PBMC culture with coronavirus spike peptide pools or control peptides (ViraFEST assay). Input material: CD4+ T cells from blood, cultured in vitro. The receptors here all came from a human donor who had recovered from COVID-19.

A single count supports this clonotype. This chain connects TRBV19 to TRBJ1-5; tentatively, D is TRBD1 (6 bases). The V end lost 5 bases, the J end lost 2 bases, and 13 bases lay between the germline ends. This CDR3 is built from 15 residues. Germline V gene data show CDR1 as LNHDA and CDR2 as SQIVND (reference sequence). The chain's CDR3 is CASSSHRAGNQPQHF. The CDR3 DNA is TGTGCCAGTAGTTCTCACAGGGCTGGCAATCAGCCCCAGCATTTT.

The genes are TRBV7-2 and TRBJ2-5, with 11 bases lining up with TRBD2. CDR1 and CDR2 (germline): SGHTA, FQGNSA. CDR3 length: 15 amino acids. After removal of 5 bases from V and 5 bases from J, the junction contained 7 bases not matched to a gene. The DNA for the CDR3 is TGTGCCAGCAGCCTAACTAGCGGGAGTTATGAGACCCAGTACTTC. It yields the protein CASSLTSGSYETQYF.

The chain's CDR3 is CASSQVGTAYNEQFF. The DNA of the CDR3 is TGCGCCAGCAGCCAAGTTGGGACAGCATACAATGAGCAGTTCTTC. The rearrangement links TRBV4-3 to TRBJ2-1; 7 bases are shared with TRBD1. V lost 1 base and J lost 4; bases outside the gene matches: 4. Germline CDR1 and CDR2: LGHNA and YSLEER. The CDR3 runs to 15 residues.

The CDR3 spells CASSPGGLAVTDTQYF. CDR3 sequence (DNA): TGTGCCAGCAGCCCTGGCGGACTAGCGGTGACAGATACGCAGTATTTT. V and J are TRBV21-1 and TRBJ2-3; the table's D call, TRBD2, was not checked against the DNA. TRBV21-1 constitutes a pseudogene. The CDR3 covers 16 residues.

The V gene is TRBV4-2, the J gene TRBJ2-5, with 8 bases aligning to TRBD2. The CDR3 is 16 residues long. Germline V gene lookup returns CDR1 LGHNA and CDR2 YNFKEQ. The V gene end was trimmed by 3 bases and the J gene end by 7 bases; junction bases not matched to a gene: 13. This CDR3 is CASSHASGRLERTQYF. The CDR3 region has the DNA TGTGCCAGCAGCCATGCTAGCGGGCGCCTTGAACGGACCCAGTACTTC.

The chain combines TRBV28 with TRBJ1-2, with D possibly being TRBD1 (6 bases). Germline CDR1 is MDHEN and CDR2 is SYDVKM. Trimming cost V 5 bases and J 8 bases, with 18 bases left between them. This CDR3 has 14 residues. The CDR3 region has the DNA TGTGCCAGCAGTACAGAGGGGGGCGCCAGAGGCTACACCTTC. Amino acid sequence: CASSTEGGARGYTF.

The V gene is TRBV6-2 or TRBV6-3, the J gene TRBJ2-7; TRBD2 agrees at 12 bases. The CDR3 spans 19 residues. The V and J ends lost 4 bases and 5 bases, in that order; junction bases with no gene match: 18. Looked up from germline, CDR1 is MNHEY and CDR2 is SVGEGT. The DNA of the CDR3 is TGTGCCAGCAGTTCCTCCAACCCGTCGACTAGCGGGAGTGCCAACGAGCAGTACTTC. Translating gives CASSSSNPSTSGSANEQYF.

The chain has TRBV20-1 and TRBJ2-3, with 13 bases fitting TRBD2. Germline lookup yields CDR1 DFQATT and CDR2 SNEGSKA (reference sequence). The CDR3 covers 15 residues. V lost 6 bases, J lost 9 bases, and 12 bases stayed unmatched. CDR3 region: CSAGNGLAGAATQYF. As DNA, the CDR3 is TGCAGTGCCGGTAACGGACTAGCGGGAGCAGCCACGCAGTATTTT.

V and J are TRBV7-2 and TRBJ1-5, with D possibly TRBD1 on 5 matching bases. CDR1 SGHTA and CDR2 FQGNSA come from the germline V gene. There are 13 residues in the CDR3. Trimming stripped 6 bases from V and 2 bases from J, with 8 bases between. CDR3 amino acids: CASRLQGNQPQHF. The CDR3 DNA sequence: TGTGCCAGCAGATTACAGGGCAATCAGCCCCAGCATTTT.

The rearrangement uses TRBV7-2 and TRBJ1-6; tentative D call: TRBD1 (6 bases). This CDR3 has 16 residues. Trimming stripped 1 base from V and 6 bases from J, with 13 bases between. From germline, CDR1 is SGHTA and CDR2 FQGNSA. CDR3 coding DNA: TGTGCCAGCAGCTTAGGTTCTGGGGGCGGTAATTCACCCCTCCACTTT. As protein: CASSLGSGGGNSPLHF. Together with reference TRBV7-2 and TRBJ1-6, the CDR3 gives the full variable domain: GAGVSQSPSNKVTEKGKDVELRCDPISGHTALYWYRQSLGQGLEFLIYFQGNSAPDKSGLPSDRFSAERTGGSVSTLTIQRTQQEDSAVYLCASSLGSGGGNSPLHFGNGTRLTVT.

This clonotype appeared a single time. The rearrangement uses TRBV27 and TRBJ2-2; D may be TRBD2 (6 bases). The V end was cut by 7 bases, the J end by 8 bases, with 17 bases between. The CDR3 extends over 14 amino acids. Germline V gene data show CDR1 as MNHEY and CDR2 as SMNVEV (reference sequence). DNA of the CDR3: TGTGCCAGCACTCCCAAATGGGGGGTTGGGGAGCTGTTTTTT. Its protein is CASTPKWGVGELFF.

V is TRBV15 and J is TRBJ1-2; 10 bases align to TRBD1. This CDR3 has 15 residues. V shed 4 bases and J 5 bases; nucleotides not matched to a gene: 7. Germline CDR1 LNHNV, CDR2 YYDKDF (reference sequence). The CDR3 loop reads CATSTRPGQGYGYTF. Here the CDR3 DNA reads TGTGCCACCAGCACAAGACCGGGACAGGGGTATGGCTACACCTTC.

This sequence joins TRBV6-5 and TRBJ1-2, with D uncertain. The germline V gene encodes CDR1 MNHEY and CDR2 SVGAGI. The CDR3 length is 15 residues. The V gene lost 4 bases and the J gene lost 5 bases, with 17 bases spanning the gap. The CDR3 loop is CASSSVFSGTYGYTF. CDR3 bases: TGTGCCAGCAGTTCAGTATTTTCAGGAACTTATGGCTACACCTTC.

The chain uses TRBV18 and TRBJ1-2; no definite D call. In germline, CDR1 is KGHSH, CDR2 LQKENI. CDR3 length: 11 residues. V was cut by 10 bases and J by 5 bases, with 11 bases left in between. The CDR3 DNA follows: TGTGCCAACCCGAACAATTATGGCTACACCTTC. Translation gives CANPNNYGYTF. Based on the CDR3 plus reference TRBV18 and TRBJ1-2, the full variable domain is NAGVMQNPRHLVRRRGQEARLRCSPMKGHSHVYWYRQLPEEGLKFMVYLQKENIIDESGMPKERFSAEFPKEGPSILRIQQVVRGDSAAYFCANPNNYGYTFGSGTRLTVV.

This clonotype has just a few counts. The CDR3 protein is CSASRVNSAETQYF. As DNA, the CDR3 is TGCAGTGCTAGCAGAGTGAATTCCGCCGAGACCCAGTACTTC. The chain joins TRBV20-1 to TRBJ2-5; D gene uncertain. Trimming removed 3 bases from V and 5 bases from J, with 16 bases in between. The CDR3 has 14 residues. Per germline, CDR1 DFQATT and CDR2 SNEGSKA (reference sequence).

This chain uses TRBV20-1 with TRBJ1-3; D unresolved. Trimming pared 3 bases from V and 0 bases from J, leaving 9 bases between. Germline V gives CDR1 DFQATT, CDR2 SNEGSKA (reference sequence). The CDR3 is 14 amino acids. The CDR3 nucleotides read TGCAGTGCTAGGGTCGGCACCTCTGGAAACACCATATATTTT. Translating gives CSARVGTSGNTIYF.

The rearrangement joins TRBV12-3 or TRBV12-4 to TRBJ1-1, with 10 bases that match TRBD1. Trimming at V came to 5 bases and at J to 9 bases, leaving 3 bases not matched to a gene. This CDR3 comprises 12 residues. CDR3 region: CASSQDRGKAFF. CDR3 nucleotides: TGTGCCAGCAGTCAGGACAGGGGGAAAGCTTTCTTT.

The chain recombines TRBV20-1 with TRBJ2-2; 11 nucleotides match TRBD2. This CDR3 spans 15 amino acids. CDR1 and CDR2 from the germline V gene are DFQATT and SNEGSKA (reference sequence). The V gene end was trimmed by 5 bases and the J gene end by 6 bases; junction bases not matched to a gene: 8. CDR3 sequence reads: CSAPTVLAGAGELFF. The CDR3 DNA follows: TGCAGTGCTCCCACAGTACTAGCGGGAGCCGGGGAGCTGTTTTTT.

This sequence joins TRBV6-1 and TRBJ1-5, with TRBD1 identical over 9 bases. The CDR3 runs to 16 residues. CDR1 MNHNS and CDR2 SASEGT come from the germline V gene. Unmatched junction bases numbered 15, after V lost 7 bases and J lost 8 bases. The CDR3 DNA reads TGTGCCAGCACCAAGGAGGGACAGGGCCTCAGCAAGCCCCAGCATTTT. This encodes CASTKEGQGLSKPQHF.